This is a list of T cell receptor beta chains from one sample in a study of identical twins. TCRdb redid the calling of the 5' RACE reads with MiXCR, one entry per CDR3 protein. The sample consists of about 810,000 distinct CDR3 sequences, about 12% of them appearing once. This same sample was also part of a study on yellow fever vaccine responses in identical twins.

Sample: PBMCs. The receptor set was obtained from a woman in her late teens or twenties in good health. Each CDR3 is given with its conserved first and last residue. Fields, in order: J gene, clone size, V gene, D gene, CDR3 DNA, CDR3 protein. D genes are given only for firm matches. Clone sizes are given selectively: once, few, many, or a class where the clone is expanded.

J: TRBJ1-1
size: many
V: TRBV27
D: TRBD1
DNA: TGTGCCAGCAGTACGACAGGGGGGGTCACTGAAGCTTTCTTT
CDR3: CASSTTGGVTEAFF

J: TRBJ2-5
size: NA
V: TRBV5-6
D: TRBD1
DNA: TGTGCCAGCAGGTATACAGGGGTTCAAGAGACCCAGTACTTC
CDR3: CASRYTGVQETQYF

J: TRBJ2-3
size: NA
V: TRBV20-1
D: NA
DNA: TGCAGTGCCTCCGCGGATACGCAGTATTTT
CDR3: CSASADTQYF

J: TRBJ2-5
size: NA
V: TRBV2
D: NA
DNA: TGTGCCAGCTGCCGGTGGCTGGGCCGAGAGACCCAGTACTTC
CDR3: CASCRWLGRETQYF

J: TRBJ2-1
size: NA
V: TRBV12-3/TRBV12-4
D: NA
DNA: TGTGCCAGCACCCAAAACTACAATGAGCAGTTCTTC
CDR3: CASTQNYNEQFF

J: TRBJ2-2
size: NA
V: TRBV9
D: TRBD1
DNA: TGTGCCAGCAGCGTGGGACAGGGTGTGGGCACCGGGGAGCTGTTTTTT
CDR3: CASSVGQGVGTGELFF

J: TRBJ2-1
size: few
V: TRBV20-1
D: TRBD2
DNA: TGCAGTGCTAGCCGACCAGAGCGGGGGGGCTTAAGGATAGTCCATGAGCAGTTCTTC
CDR3: CSASRPERGGLRIVHEQFF

J: TRBJ2-7
size: NA
V: TRBV5-1
D: NA
DNA: TGCGCCAGCACCCCCGGGCAGGGTTTCAACGAGCAGTACTTC
CDR3: CASTPGQGFNEQYF

J: TRBJ2-3
size: NA
V: TRBV5-1
D: NA
DNA: TGCGCCAGCAGTCGAGGCGACAGTGGCACAGATACGCAGTATTTT
CDR3: CASSRGDSGTDTQYF

J: TRBJ2-5
size: NA
V: TRBV6-1
D: NA
DNA: TGTGCCAGCAGTGAAGTTGGACCGGCGGGGACCCAGTACTTC
CDR3: CASSEVGPAGTQYF

J: TRBJ2-1
size: few
V: TRBV5-1
D: TRBD2
DNA: TGCGCCAGCAGCTTTGGCCCCACTAGCGGGGGTAATGAGCAGTTCTTC
CDR3: CASSFGPTSGGNEQFF

J: TRBJ1-2
size: NA
V: TRBV5-5
D: NA
DNA: TGTGCCAGCAGCTTGAGGACGGACGATAACTATGGCTACACCTTC
CDR3: CASSLRTDDNYGYTF

J: TRBJ2-6
size: NA
V: TRBV5-4
D: NA
DNA: TGTGCCAGCAGCTTGGCACCGGGGATCAGCTCTTTTCCTGGGGCCAACGTCCTGACTTTC
CDR3: CASSLAPGISSFPGANVLTF

J: TRBJ1-3
size: NA
V: TRBV6-1
D: NA
DNA: TGTGCCAGCAGCCCCTTTCGGGGGTCCGGAAACACCATATATTTT
CDR3: CASSPFRGSGNTIYF

J: TRBJ2-4
size: NA
V: TRBV20-1
D: NA
DNA: TGCAGTGCTAGAGTCGAGGGGCTAGCCAAAAACATTCAGTACTTC
CDR3: CSARVEGLAKNIQYF

J: TRBJ2-1
size: few
V: TRBV20-1
D: TRBD2
DNA: TGCAGTGCTAGAAGCACTAGCGGGGGGACCAATGAGCAGTTCTTC
CDR3: CSARSTSGGTNEQFF

J: TRBJ1-5
size: once
V: TRBV19
D: NA
DNA: TGTGCCAGTAGTATAGGGCCGGCCAGCGGGCAGCCCCAGCATTTT
CDR3: CASSIGPASGQPQHF

J: TRBJ2-1
size: few
V: TRBV20-1
D: TRBD2
DNA: TGCAGTGCTAGAGTCCCGGGGGGTCGCAATGAGCAGTTCTTC
CDR3: CSARVPGGRNEQFF

J: TRBJ2-7
size: few
V: TRBV18
D: NA
DNA: TGTGCCAGCTCACCGACAGACAGACCCTACGAGCAGTACTTC
CDR3: CASSPTDRPYEQYF

J: TRBJ2-5
size: few
V: TRBV20-1
D: TRBD1
DNA: TGCAGTGCACTCCGACAGGGCGCTGAGACCCAGTACTTC
CDR3: CSALRQGAETQYF

J: TRBJ1-2
size: few
V: TRBV7-2
D: TRBD1
DNA: TGTGCCAGCAGCCCGGGGACAGGGGCTTACTATGGCTACACCTTC
CDR3: CASSPGTGAYYGYTF

J: TRBJ2-1
size: NA
V: TRBV20-1
D: TRBD1
DNA: TGCAGTGCCACCGGGACAGTAGACAATGAGCAGTTCTTC
CDR3: CSATGTVDNEQFF

J: TRBJ1-1
size: few
V: TRBV5-1
D: NA
DNA: TGCGCCAGCAGCTTGGCGTCGAGTGAAACTGAAGCTTTCTTT
CDR3: CASSLASSETEAFF

J: TRBJ2-2
size: many
V: TRBV6-2/TRBV6-3
D: NA
DNA: TGTGCCAGCAGTTACTCGTCGGAGATGAACACCGGGGAGCTGTTTTTT
CDR3: CASSYSSEMNTGELFF

J: TRBJ2-3
size: many
V: TRBV5-1
D: NA
DNA: TGCGCCAGCAGCTTGGGGCTAGAGCTTCAAAGGGGTACAGATACGCAGTATTTT
CDR3: CASSLGLELQRGTDTQYF

J: TRBJ2-2
size: many
V: TRBV6-4
D: TRBD2
DNA: TGTGCCAGCAGGACTAGCGGGGGAACCGGGGAGCTGTTTTTT
CDR3: CASRTSGGTGELFF

J: TRBJ2-2
size: NA
V: TRBV7-3
D: NA
DNA: TGTGCCAGCAGCCATTACGGGGGTGACAACGGGGAGCTGTTTTTT
CDR3: CASSHYGGDNGELFF

J: TRBJ1-3
size: few
V: TRBV10-3
D: TRBD1
DNA: TGTGCCATCAGGCCGGGACAGGGAAGTACTGGAAACACCATATATTTT
CDR3: CAIRPGQGSTGNTIYF

J: TRBJ2-1
size: NA
V: TRBV10-2
D: TRBD2
DNA: TGCGCCAGCAGTGCGGCGACTAGCGGATACAATGAGCAGTTCTTC
CDR3: CASSAATSGYNEQFF

J: TRBJ1-3
size: many
V: TRBV12-3/TRBV12-4
D: NA
DNA: TGTGCCAGCAGCTCCGGGCTCTCTGGAAACACCATATATTTT
CDR3: CASSSGLSGNTIYF

J: TRBJ1-5
size: NA
V: TRBV7-6
D: TRBD1
DNA: TGTGCCAGCAGCGAGGGACAGGGAAATAGTCAGCCCCAGCATTTT
CDR3: CASSEGQGNSQPQHF

J: TRBJ1-6
size: NA
V: TRBV20-1
D: TRBD1
DNA: TGCAGTGCTAGAGATTACGAGGGGGCGCAATCACCCCTCCACTTT
CDR3: CSARDYEGAQSPLHF

J: TRBJ2-1
size: NA
V: TRBV19
D: NA
DNA: TGTGCCACCAAACAGACAGGGAGGAATGAGCAGTTCTTC
CDR3: CATKQTGRNEQFF

J: TRBJ1-1
size: many
V: TRBV2
D: NA
DNA: TGTGCCACTAACAAGAACACTGAAGCTTTCTTT
CDR3: CATNKNTEAFF

J: TRBJ1-5
size: many
V: TRBV9
D: NA
DNA: TGTGCCAGCAGCGTAGCTGGGGGGGCAGATCAGCCCCAGCATTTT
CDR3: CASSVAGGADQPQHF

J: TRBJ2-5
size: many
V: TRBV7-8
D: NA
DNA: TGTGCCAGCAGGGACGGGTACCAAGAGACCCAGTACTTC
CDR3: CASRDGYQETQYF

J: TRBJ2-1
size: few
V: TRBV20-1
D: NA
DNA: TGCAGTGCTAGAATGAGCGACTACTACAATGAGCAGTTCTTC
CDR3: CSARMSDYYNEQFF

J: TRBJ1-2
size: NA
V: TRBV28
D: NA
DNA: TGTGCCAGCATAACAGGAGGCGGACACGGGAACTATGGCTACACCTTC
CDR3: CASITGGGHGNYGYTF

J: TRBJ2-2
size: NA
V: TRBV7-9
D: NA
DNA: TGTGCCAGCAGCCAAGCGACAGGAACGGAAACCGGGGAGCTGTTTTTT
CDR3: CASSQATGTETGELFF

J: TRBJ2-7
size: many
V: TRBV7-3
D: TRBD2
DNA: TGTGCCAGCAGCATTGGACTAGCGGGAGCAGAGGAGCAGTACTTC
CDR3: CASSIGLAGAEEQYF